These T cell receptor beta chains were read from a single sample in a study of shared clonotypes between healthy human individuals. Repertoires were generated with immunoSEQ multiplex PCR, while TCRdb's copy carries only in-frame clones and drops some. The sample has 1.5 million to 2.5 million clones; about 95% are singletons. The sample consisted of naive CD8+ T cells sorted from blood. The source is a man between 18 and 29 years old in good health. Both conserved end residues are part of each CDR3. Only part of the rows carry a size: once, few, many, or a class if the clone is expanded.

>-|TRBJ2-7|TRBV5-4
CASSEIGGSYEQYF
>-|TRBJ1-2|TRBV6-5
CASSYSADNYGYTF
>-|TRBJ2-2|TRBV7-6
CASSLEPGLVSGELFF
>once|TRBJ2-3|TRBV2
CASSEVTSADTQYF
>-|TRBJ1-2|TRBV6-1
CASSEERTGGINYGYTF
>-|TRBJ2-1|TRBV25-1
CASSEYTGGPHNEQFF
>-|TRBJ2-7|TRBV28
CASTPGGQTHF
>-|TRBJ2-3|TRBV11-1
CASSFLEGDTQYF
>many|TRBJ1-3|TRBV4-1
CASSQGPGNGNTIYF
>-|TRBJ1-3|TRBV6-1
CASTADRGTGNTIYF
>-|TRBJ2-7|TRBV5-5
CASSSSGTYPYEQYF
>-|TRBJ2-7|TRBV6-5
CASSYIQGAYEQYF
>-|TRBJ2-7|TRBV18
CASSPSRLAELSDEQYF
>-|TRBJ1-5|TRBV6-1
CASSARTGNQPQHF
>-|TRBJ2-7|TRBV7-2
CASSFPSANYEQYF
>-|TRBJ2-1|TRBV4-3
CASSQDLWGNEQFF
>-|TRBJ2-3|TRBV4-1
CATKLAGGDSTDTQYF
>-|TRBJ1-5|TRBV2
CASSEGTGEGQPQHF
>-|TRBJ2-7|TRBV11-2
CASSGTSGSYEQYF
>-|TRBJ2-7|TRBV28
CASSLGTASYEQYF
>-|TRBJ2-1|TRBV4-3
CASSYLAVSSYNEQFF
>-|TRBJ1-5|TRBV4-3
CASSQDGDKYQPQHF
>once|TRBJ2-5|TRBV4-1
CASSQESGGFQETQYF
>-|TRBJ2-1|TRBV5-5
CASSLGTDLSYNEQFF
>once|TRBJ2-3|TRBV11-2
CASSFGGSTDTQYF
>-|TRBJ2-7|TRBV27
CASSLIPGAGAYEQYF
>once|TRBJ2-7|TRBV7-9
CASSPGMGEVSVTYEQYF
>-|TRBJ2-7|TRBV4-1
CASSTGGAGEQYF
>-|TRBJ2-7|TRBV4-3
CASSPGTGAYEQYF
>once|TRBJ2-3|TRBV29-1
CSAHSTRSDTQYF
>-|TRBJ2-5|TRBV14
CASSPSGVGQETQYF